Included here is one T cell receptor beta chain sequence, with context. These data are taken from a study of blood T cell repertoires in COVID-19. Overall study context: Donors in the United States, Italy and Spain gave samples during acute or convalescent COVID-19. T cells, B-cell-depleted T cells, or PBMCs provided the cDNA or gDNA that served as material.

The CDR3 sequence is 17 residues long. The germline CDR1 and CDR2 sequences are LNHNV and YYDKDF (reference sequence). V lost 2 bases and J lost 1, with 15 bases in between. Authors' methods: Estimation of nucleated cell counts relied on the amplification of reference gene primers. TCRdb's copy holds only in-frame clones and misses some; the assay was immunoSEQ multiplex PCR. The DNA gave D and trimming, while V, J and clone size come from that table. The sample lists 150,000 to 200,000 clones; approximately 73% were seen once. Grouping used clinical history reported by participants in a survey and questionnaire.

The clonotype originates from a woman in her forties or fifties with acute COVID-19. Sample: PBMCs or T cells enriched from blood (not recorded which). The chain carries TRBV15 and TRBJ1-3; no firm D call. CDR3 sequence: CATSRSRTEASGNTIYF. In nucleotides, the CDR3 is TGTGCCACCAGCAGATCTCGGACTGAAGCTTCTGGAAACACCATATATTTT.